This T cell receptor beta chain was captured by sequencing in a study of liver allograft versus peripheral blood T cells. Study overall: Repertoires from peripheral blood of liver transplant recipients were compared with those inside their transplanted livers. Study findings and constraints: Differences were reported between the T cell receptor repertoires inside liver allografts and those that were detected in peripheral blood.

A single record per CDR3 protein comes from TCRdb applying MiXCR to the reads. The sample shows 8,000 or so distinct CDR3 sequences, about 15% of them seen only once. V gave up 4 bases and J gave up 5 bases, with 11 bases separating them. The CDR3 is 12 residues long. CDR1 DFQATT and CDR2 SNEGSKA come from the germline V gene (reference sequence). Concerning this clonotype itself: Antigen specificity is unknown.

The sequence was collected from a human patient who had a liver transplant. Certain T cells may be donor cells from the graft. The rearrangement links TRBV20-1 to TRBJ2-5; a weak D match, TRBD2 (6 bases). The CDR3 spells CSANREVETQYF. In DNA, the CDR3 is TGCAGTGCTAATAGGGAGGTGGAGACCCAGTACTTC.